These 8 T cell receptor beta chains originate from one sample sequenced in a study of T cells in Graves' hyperthyroidism and ophthalmopathy. From RNA transcripts, TCR beta CDR3 regions were amplified. The HTBI primer set served for first-round RT-PCR of the TCR CDR3. From the multiplex PCR reads, TCRdb called clonotypes with MiXCR, one entry per CDR3 protein. The sample holds hundreds of thousands of distinct CDR3 sequences, approximately 14% seen once. The sequencing sample was made of blood. Receptor source: a man younger than 30 with Graves' ophthalmopathy.

A word on this clonotype: This may arise from a read error, as a much more abundant clone is one base away. The rearrangement links TRBV7-3 to TRBJ2-7; 8 bases match TRBD2. The CDR3 has 15 amino acids. J gave up 6 bases and V 5 bases, and 12 bases lay outside the gene matches. Germline V gene sequence: CDR1 SGHTA, CDR2 FQGTGA. CDR3 in DNA: TGTGCCAGCAGCCTGACGGGAGGGTTTGACTGCGAGCAGTACTTC. Translated: CASSLTGGFDCEQYF.

In its sample, this clonotype was seen a few times. The chain joins TRBV10-3 to TRBJ2-2; TRBD2 is a possible D gene (6 bases). The CDR3 is 15 amino acids. V shed 4 bases and J shed 2 bases, with 11 bases lying between them. In germline, CDR1 is ENHRY, CDR2 SYGVKD. The CDR3 loop reads CAISVGGGNTGELFF. In nucleotides, the CDR3 is TGTGCCATCAGTGTCGGGGGTGGAAACACCGGGGAGCTGTTTTTT.

The J gene is TRBJ2-3, the V gene TRBV29-1, with 7 nucleotides matching TRBD2. The germline V gene encodes CDR1 SQVTM and CDR2 ANQGSEA. After removal of 3 bases from V and 4 bases from J, the junction contained 16 bases not matched to a gene. This CDR3 is 17 amino acids long. The CDR3 is CSVDPPLADAWADTQYF. The CDR3, as DNA: TGCAGCGTTGATCCCCCGCTAGCGGATGCCTGGGCAGATACGCAGTATTTT.

This chain connects TRBV20-1 to TRBJ2-2; 8 bases are a match to TRBD2. Trimming cost V 5 bases and J 5 bases; bases outside gene matches: 1. CDR3 length: 12 amino acids. Germline V gene sequence: CDR1 DFQATT, CDR2 SNEGSKA (reference sequence). The CDR3 is CSARGRTGELFF. CDR3 DNA sequence: TGCAGTGCTCGCGGGAGGACCGGGGAGCTGTTTTTT.

This clonotype has a handful of counts. V gene TRBV5-1 combines with J gene TRBJ2-5; D is unresolved. CDR3 length: 14 amino acids. The ends were cut back, 0 bases at V and 1 base at J, with 7 bases in the middle. In germline, CDR1 is SGHRS, CDR2 YFSETQ. CDR3 residues: CASSLGDFQETQYF. The CDR3 DNA is TGCGCCAGCAGCTTGGGGGATTTCCAAGAGACCCAGTACTTC.

This sequence joins TRBV5-1 and TRBJ1-2; D gene uncertain. CDR3 length: 14 residues. V shed 3 bases and J shed 4 bases, with 13 bases lying between them. CDR1 and CDR2 from the germline V gene are SGHRS and YFSETQ. CDR3 nucleotides: TGCGCCAGCAGCTGGACCACGGGCCCCTATGGCTACACCTTC. Amino acids: CASSWTTGPYGYTF.

The rearrangement uses TRBV7-6 and TRBJ2-5; D is uncertain. V was cut by 8 bases and J by 5 bases, with 9 bases left in between. This CDR3 has 11 residues. Germline values: CDR1 SGHVS, CDR2 FNYEAQ. CDR3: CASASSETQYF. DNA of the CDR3: TGTGCCAGCGCTAGTTCGGAGACCCAGTACTTC.

Many counts were recorded for this clonotype. The chain joins TRBV12-3 or TRBV12-4 to TRBJ2-5; D is uncertain. The CDR3 loop spans 14 amino acids. V was pared by 1 base and J by 6 bases, with 12 bases between. As DNA, the CDR3 is TGTGCCAGCAGTTTAGTTCTGGGTCCCAAGACCCAGTACTTC. It is translated as CASSLVLGPKTQYF.